The 5 T cell receptor beta chains reported below all come from one sample, sequenced in a study of human T cells and chemical hapten exposure. TCRdb fed the RACE reads into MiXCR, producing one record per CDR3 protein. This table holds a few hundred thousand distinct CDR3 sequences, roughly 6% found once. Time point given: pre-sensitization, week 0. Treatment specified: therapeutic diphenylcyclopropenone sensitization with weekly scalp DPC. This sample comprised whole blood, obtained in connection with sensitization to the hapten diphenylcyclopropenone (DPC). The receptors derive from a woman aged 18 to 35 with alopecia areata. Some clones in this sample may be carry-over from other donors' samples.

This clonotype was counted only a few times. CDR3 sequence reads: CASSFAGSVADTQYF. CDR3 DNA sequence: TGTGCCAGCAGTTTCGCAGGATCCGTTGCAGATACGCAGTATTTT. The chain is built from TRBV28 and TRBJ2-3; unclear D gene. This CDR3 has 15 residues. From germline, CDR1 is MDHEN and CDR2 SYDVKM. Trimming pared 3 bases from V and 4 bases from J, leaving 14 bases between.

Only a few counts were recorded for this clonotype. The junction departs from the called germline gene at one end, perhaps through a read error. This chain connects TRBV10-3 to TRBJ1-1; 7 nucleotides agree with TRBD1. This CDR3 is built from 13 residues. Germline V gene data show CDR1 as ENHRY and CDR2 as SYGVKD. CDR3 nucleotide sequence: TGTGCCATCAGTGAGTCTGGAGAGGGGGCGGGGAACTTT. It yields the protein CAISESGEGAGNF.

Ten or more counts support this clonotype. The chain uses TRBV27 and TRBJ1-1; D might be TRBD1 (6 bases). This CDR3 is built from 13 residues. Germline CDR1 reads MNHEY; CDR2 reads SMNVEV (reference sequence). V shed 7 bases and J shed 5 bases, with 14 bases lying between them. CDR3 sequence: CASTRGFGTEAFF. CDR3 nucleotides: TGTGCCAGCACCAGGGGCTTTGGGACTGAAGCTTTCTTT.

The rearrangement joins TRBV7-9 to TRBJ2-1; 8 nucleotides line up with TRBD2. After removal of 2 bases from V and 12 bases from J, the junction contained 9 bases not matched to a gene. CDR1 is SEHNR, CDR2 FQNEAQ, per germline (reference sequence). The CDR3 extends over 14 amino acids. The CDR3, as DNA: TGTGCCAGCAGCTTAACTATGAGCGGGGGCTGGCAGTTCTTC. It encodes CASSLTMSGGWQFF. Looking up the rest from reference TRBV7-9 and TRBJ2-1 gives the full variable domain: DTGVSQNPRHKITKRGQNVTFRCDPISEHNRLYWYRQTLGQGPEFLTYFQNEAQLEKSRLLSDRFSAERPKGSFSTLEIQRTEQGDSAMYLCASSLTMSGGWQFFGPGTRLTVL.

This clonotype was observed at least ten times. The chain recombines TRBV7-2 with TRBJ2-4; D not resolved. CDR3 length: 16 residues. Trimming removed 5 bases at V and 5 bases at J, with 19 bases between. The germline CDR1 and CDR2 sequences are SGHTA and FQGNSA. The DNA of the CDR3 is TGTGCCAGCAGCCGAGACGCGAGCGCGATTCAAAACATTCAGTACTTC. Translating it yields CASSRDASAIQNIQYF.